The 26 T cell receptor beta chains listed next were all sequenced from one sample in a study of T cells after yellow fever vaccination. MiXCR, run by TCRdb on the 5' RACE reads, gives a single entry per CDR3 protein. This sample has 250,000 or so distinct CDR3 sequences, with around 3.5% found just once. Specimen: PBMCs, collected 15 days after the yellow fever booster vaccination. The source of these receptors is a man aged 18 to 29 who received the YFV17D yellow fever vaccine.

This clonotype was seen at least ten times. CDR3 sequence: CSARKTGRFNEKLFF. The CDR3 nucleotides read TGCAGTGCTAGGAAGACAGGGAGGTTTAATGAAAAACTGTTTTTT. The gene calls are TRBV20-1 and TRBJ1-4; 7 bases line up with TRBD1. With V trimmed by 3 bases and J by 4 bases, 8 bases remained unmatched. CDR1 DFQATT and CDR2 SNEGSKA come from the germline V gene (reference sequence). This CDR3 spans 15 amino acids.

This clonotype was seen at least ten times. The chain uses TRBV7-2 and TRBJ2-1; 14 bases align to TRBD2. Germline V gene lookup returns CDR1 SGHTA and CDR2 FQGNSA. This CDR3 is built from 16 residues. The junction had 10 bases not matched to a gene; V was cut back by 5 bases and J by 10 bases. The CDR3, as DNA: TGTGCCAGCAGCCCCCTCGGACTAGCGGGGGGAGTAGAGCAGTTCTTC. It translates to CASSPLGLAGGVEQFF.

The chain combines TRBV5-4 with TRBJ2-5, with 8 bases aligning to TRBD1. The CDR3 consists of 14 residues. Looked up from germline, CDR1 is SGHNT and CDR2 is YYREEE (reference sequence). J gave up 2 bases and V 4 bases, and 4 bases lay outside the gene matches. CDR3 in DNA: TGTGCCAGCAGCGAGGGACAGGCGCAAGAGACCCAGTACTTC. Translation: CASSEGQAQETQYF.

This clonotype has a handful of counts. The chain combines TRBV19 with TRBJ2-3; the match to TRBD1 covers 8 bases. V was pared by 5 bases and J by 5 bases, with 6 bases of the junction left unmatched. The CDR3 contains 14 residues. Per germline, CDR1 LNHDA and CDR2 SQIVND (reference sequence). The DNA for the CDR3 is TGTGCCAGTAGTTGGGCAGGGGGCAGAGATACGCAGTATTTT. Its translation is CASSWAGGRDTQYF.

This clonotype has a count of ten or more. This chain uses TRBV3-1 with TRBJ2-5; 7 nucleotides match TRBD1. The germline CDR1 and CDR2 sequences are LGHDT and YNNKEL (reference sequence). The V gene end was trimmed by 3 bases and the J gene end by 4 bases; junction bases not matched to a gene: 5. There are 14 residues in the CDR3. The DNA for the CDR3 is TGTGCCAGCAGCCACCTACAGGGGACAGAGACCCAGTACTTC. Translated, it gives CASSHLQGTETQYF.

This clonotype was seen at least ten times. The gene calls are TRBV6-5 and TRBJ1-1; maybe TRBD1 (6 bases). Germline CDR1 MNHEY, CDR2 SVGAGI. The CDR3 consists of 12 residues. V was clipped by 6 bases and J by 6 bases, with 11 bases between them. CDR3 DNA sequence: TGTGCCAGCAGCAAAAGGGGGGCTGAAGCTTTCTTT. Protein sequence: CASSKRGAEAFF.

This clonotype has a count of ten or more. This chain uses TRBV7-8 with TRBJ2-2, with 9 bases identical to TRBD1. The CDR3 is 15 amino acids. The trim removed 2 bases at V and 6 bases at J, leaving 4 bases unmatched. Germline V gene sequence: CDR1 SGHVS, CDR2 FQNEAQ. CDR3 DNA sequence: TGTGCCAGCAGCTTAATATGGACAGGGGCCGGGGAGCTGTTTTTT. Its translation is CASSLIWTGAGELFF.

This clonotype occurred many times. The rearrangement joins TRBV4-3 to TRBJ2-1; D may match TRBD1 or TRBD2 (5 bases each). Germline assignment: CDR1 LGHNA and CDR2 YSLEER. Trimming shortened V by 4 bases and J by 0 bases, and 10 bases separated the two germline ends. There are 15 residues in the CDR3. CDR3 nucleotide sequence: TGCGCCAGCAGCCCGACTGGGGGCTCCTACAATGAGCAGTTCTTC. Translating it yields CASSPTGGSYNEQFF.

At least ten counts were recorded for this clonotype. The chain joins TRBV7-3 to TRBJ2-3; D is perhaps TRBD1 (5 bases). The V end lost 5 bases, the J end lost 1 base, and 10 bases lay between the germline ends. Per the germline V gene, CDR1 is SGHTA and CDR2 is FQGTGA. This CDR3 is built from 14 residues. CDR3 DNA: TGTGCCAGCAGCCCCCGCAGGGGCACAGATACGCAGTATTTT. This codes for CASSPRRGTDTQYF.

At least ten counts were recorded for this clonotype. The chain is built from TRBV4-2 and TRBJ2-2, with 11 bases identical to TRBD2. The CDR3 has 18 residues. Germline V gives CDR1 LGHNA, CDR2 YNFKEQ. J gave up 0 bases and V 1 base, and 4 bases lay outside the gene matches. CDR3 sequence: CASSQALAGASNTGELFF. The CDR3 coding sequence is TGTGCCAGCAGCCAAGCACTAGCGGGGGCTTCGAACACCGGGGAGCTGTTTTTT.

This clonotype has ten or more counts. The chain recombines TRBV6-5 with TRBJ2-1; D ambiguous. Germline lookup yields CDR1 MNHEY and CDR2 SVGAGI. This CDR3 spans 13 amino acids. The V and J ends lost 0 bases and 7 bases respectively, with 7 bases between them. The CDR3 DNA is TGTGCCAGCAGTTACTCGTTCATGAATGAGCAGTTCTTC. This gives the protein CASSYSFMNEQFF.

This clonotype was counted ten times or more. The rearrangement links TRBV19 to TRBJ2-5; either TRBD1 or TRBD2 may fit D (5 bases each). This CDR3 has 11 amino acids. The germline gives CDR1 LNHDA, CDR2 SQIVND (reference sequence). V was cut by 11 bases and J by 5 bases, with 12 bases left in between. CDR3 coding DNA: TGTGCCCCCACCGGGGCTGAGACCCAGTACTTC. Translation: CAPTGAETQYF.

This clonotype was detected ten times or more. V is TRBV5-1 and J is TRBJ2-3, with TRBD1 identical over 9 bases. The germline V gene encodes CDR1 SGHRS and CDR2 YFSETQ. The CDR3 spans 20 residues. V was clipped by 0 bases and J by 4 bases; unmatched bases: 18. The CDR3 coding sequence is TGCGCCAGCAGCTTGGAGTTCGGGACCTGGGACAGGGAAGGGTCAGATACGCAGTATTTT. It codes for CASSLEFGTWDREGSDTQYF.

This clonotype has at least ten counts. This chain links TRBV20-1 with TRBJ2-1, with 8 bases that match TRBD1. The germline CDR1 and CDR2 sequences are DFQATT and SNEGSKA (reference sequence). CDR3 length: 13 residues. V trimming: 5 bases; J trimming: 2 bases; junction bases outside the gene matches: 2. The CDR3 is CSAQQGAYNEQFF. The DNA for the CDR3 is TGCAGTGCTCAACAGGGGGCCTACAATGAGCAGTTCTTC.

This clonotype was recorded at least ten times. The chain links TRBV7-8 to TRBJ1-4, with no clear D. This CDR3 is built from 14 residues. Trimming shortened V by 3 bases and J by 7 bases, and 12 bases separated the two germline ends. Germline CDR1 and CDR2: SGHVS and FQNEAQ. In DNA, the CDR3 is TGTGCCAGCAGCTTGGCATTCGGGGTTGAAAAACTGTTTTTT. It codes for CASSLAFGVEKLFF.

At least ten counts were recorded for this clonotype. The chain has TRBV29-1 and TRBJ1-4, with D tentatively TRBD1 (5 bases). The CDR3 spans 11 residues. Looked up from germline, CDR1 is SQVTM and CDR2 is ANQGSEA. V was shortened by 7 bases and J by 7 bases, with 10 bases between the two germline ends. CDR3 loop: CSGGETEKLFF. DNA of the CDR3: TGCAGCGGGGGGGAGACTGAAAAACTGTTTTTT.

In this sample, this clonotype turned up a few times. This chain links TRBV5-1 with TRBJ1-3; 10 bases are shared with TRBD1. Looked up from germline, CDR1 is SGHRS and CDR2 is YFSETQ. V lost 4 bases and J lost 0; bases outside the gene matches: 4. The CDR3 covers 16 residues. The CDR3 loop reads CASSPGTGDSGNTIYF. Written as DNA, the CDR3 is TGCGCCAGCAGCCCCGGGACAGGGGACTCTGGAAACACCATATATTTT.

This clonotype was seen many times. V usage is TRBV27 and J usage is TRBJ2-3, with D unresolved. The germline V and J ends were trimmed by 4 bases and 5 bases, with 13 bases remaining between them. CDR3 length equals 14 residues. Per the germline V gene, CDR1 is MNHEY and CDR2 is SMNVEV (reference sequence). CDR3 sequence: CASSSLPYLDTQYF. CDR3 nucleotides: TGTGCCAGCAGTTCCCTCCCCTATTTAGATACGCAGTATTTT.

This clonotype was recorded at least ten times. This chain links TRBV30 with TRBJ2-5, with TRBD2 matching over 7 bases. The V and J ends lost 4 bases and 2 bases, in that order; junction bases with no gene match: 7. There are 14 residues in the CDR3. CDR1 is GTSNPN and CDR2 is SVGIG in the germline V gene (reference sequence). As DNA, the CDR3 is TGTGCCTGGAAGAGGTGGGGGGGGCAAGAGACCCAGTACTTC. Encoded protein: CAWKRWGGQETQYF.

This clonotype showed up many times. V usage is TRBV7-8 and J usage is TRBJ1-3, with D perhaps matching TRBD1 (5 bases). Germline CDR1 reads SGHVS; CDR2 reads FQNEAQ. The CDR3 consists of 18 residues. V shed 3 bases and J shed 1 base, with 19 bases lying between them. Here the CDR3 DNA reads TGTGCCAGCAGCTTCGAGCCCAGAGGGGTCGGTTCTGGAAACACCATATATTTT. It codes for CASSFEPRGVGSGNTIYF. Supplemented by reference TRBV7-8 and TRBJ1-3, the full variable domain reads GAGVSQSPRYKVAKRGQDVALRCDPISGHVSLFWYQQALGQGPEFLTYFQNEAQLDKSGLPSDRFFAERPEGSVSTLKIQRTQQEDSAVYLCASSFEPRGVGSGNTIYFGEGSWLTVV.

The sample holds many counts of this clonotype. CDR3 residues: CASSYSSFSGNTIYF. The CDR3 DNA sequence: TGTGCCAGCAGTTACAGCAGTTTCTCTGGAAACACCATATATTTT. The rearrangement joins TRBV2 to TRBJ1-3; D not certain. CDR1 is SNHLY, CDR2 FYNNEI, per germline. CDR3 length: 15 amino acids. V was cut by 5 bases and J by 0 bases, with 11 bases left in between.

This clonotype showed up many times. The rearrangement joins TRBV12-3 or TRBV12-4 to TRBJ1-1, with D possibly TRBD1 on 5 matching bases. The CDR3 covers 14 residues. V was cut by 3 bases and J by 7 bases, with 15 bases left in between. The CDR3 here is CASSLNAGTGEAFF. In DNA form, the CDR3 reads TGTGCCAGCAGTTTGAATGCAGGGACCGGTGAAGCTTTCTTT.

This clonotype was counted many times. The rearrangement uses TRBV4-1 and TRBJ1-2, with D tentatively TRBD1 (6 bases). This CDR3 is 14 amino acids long. Germline CDR1 and CDR2: MGHRA and YSYEKL. V gave up 2 bases and J gave up 8 bases, with 15 bases separating them. CDR3 sequence: CASSQFGQKRGYTF. The CDR3 DNA follows: TGCGCCAGCAGCCAATTCGGACAGAAGAGGGGCTACACCTTC.

This clonotype showed up many times. J is TRBJ1-1 and V is TRBV12-3 or TRBV12-4; 7 nucleotides match TRBD1. V gave up 2 bases and J gave up 6 bases; unmatched junction bases: 3. The CDR3 loop spans 13 amino acids. The CDR3 is CASSLRGGPEAFF. In DNA, the CDR3 is TGTGCCAGCAGTTTAAGAGGGGGCCCTGAAGCTTTCTTT.

J is TRBJ2-7 and V is TRBV19; perhaps TRBD2 as D (6 bases). From germline, CDR1 is LNHDA and CDR2 SQIVND (reference sequence). V shed 3 bases and J shed 2 bases, with 11 bases lying between them. This CDR3 has 14 residues. CDR3 DNA: TGTGCCAGTAGTATTAACCCGGGGGCCTACGAGCAGTACTTC. As protein: CASSINPGAYEQYF. Full variable domain (rest looked up from reference TRBV19 and TRBJ2-7): DGGITQSPKYLFRKEGQNVTLSCEQNLNHDAMYWYRQDPGQGLRLIYYSQIVNDFQKGDIAEGYSVSREKKESFPLTVTSAQKNPTAFYLCASSINPGAYEQYFGPGTRLTVT.

This clonotype was recorded at least ten times. The rearrangement links TRBV5-1 to TRBJ2-2, with D unresolved. Germline CDR1 reads SGHRS; CDR2 reads YFSETQ. V lost 4 bases, J lost 1 base, and 14 bases lay in between. This CDR3 region has 16 residues. CDR3 loop: CASSVSRPQNTGELFF. CDR3 nucleotide sequence: TGCGCCAGCAGCGTGTCCCGACCACAGAACACCGGGGAGCTGTTTTTT. Using reference TRBV5-1 and TRBJ2-2 for the parts outside the CDR3, the full variable domain is KAGVTQTPRYLIKTRGQQVTLSCSPISGHRSVSWYQQTPGQGLQFLFEYFSETQRNKGNFPGRFSGRQFSNSRSEMNVSTLELGDSALYLCASSVSRPQNTGELFFGEGSRLTVL.